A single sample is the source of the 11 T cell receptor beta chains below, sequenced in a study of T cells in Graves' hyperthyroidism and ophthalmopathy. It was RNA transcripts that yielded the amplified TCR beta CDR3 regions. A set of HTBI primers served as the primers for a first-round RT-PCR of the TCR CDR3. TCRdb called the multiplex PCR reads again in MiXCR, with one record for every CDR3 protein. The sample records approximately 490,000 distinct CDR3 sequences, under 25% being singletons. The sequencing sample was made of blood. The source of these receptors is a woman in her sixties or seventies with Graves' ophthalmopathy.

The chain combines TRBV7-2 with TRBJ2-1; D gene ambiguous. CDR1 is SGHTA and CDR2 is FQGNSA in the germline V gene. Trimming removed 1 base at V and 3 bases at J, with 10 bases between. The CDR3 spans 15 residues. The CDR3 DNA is TGTGCCAGCAGCTTAGTGCTAAAATACTACAATGAGCAGTTCTTC. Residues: CASSLVLKYYNEQFF.

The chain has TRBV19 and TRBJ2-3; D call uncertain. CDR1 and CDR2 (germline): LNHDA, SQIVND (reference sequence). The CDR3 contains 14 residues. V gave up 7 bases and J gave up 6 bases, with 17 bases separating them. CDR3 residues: CASIGRAASDTQYF. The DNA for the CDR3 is TGTGCCAGTATCGGACGGGCGGCTTCTGATACGCAGTATTTT.

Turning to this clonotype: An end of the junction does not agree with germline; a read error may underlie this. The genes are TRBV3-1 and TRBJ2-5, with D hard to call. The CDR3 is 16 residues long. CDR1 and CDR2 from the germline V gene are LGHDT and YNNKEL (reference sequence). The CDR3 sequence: CASSQVTQKTQETQYF. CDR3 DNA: TGTGCCAGCAGCCAAGTCACTCAGAAGACCCAAGAAACCCAGTACTTC.

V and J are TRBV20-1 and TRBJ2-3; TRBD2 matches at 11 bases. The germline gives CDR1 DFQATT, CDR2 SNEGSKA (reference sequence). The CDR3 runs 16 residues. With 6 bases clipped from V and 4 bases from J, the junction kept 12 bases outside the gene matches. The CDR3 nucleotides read TGCAGTGCCGAAGACTTTAGCGGGAGGGCCCCAGATACGCAGTATTTT. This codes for CSAEDFSGRAPDTQYF.

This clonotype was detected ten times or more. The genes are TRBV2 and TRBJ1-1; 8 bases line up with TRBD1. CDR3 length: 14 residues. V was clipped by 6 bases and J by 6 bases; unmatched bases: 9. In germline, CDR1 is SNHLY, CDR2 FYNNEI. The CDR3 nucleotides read TGTGCCAGCAGAAGAGAACAGGGGGTATCTGAAGCTTTCTTT. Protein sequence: CASRREQGVSEAFF.

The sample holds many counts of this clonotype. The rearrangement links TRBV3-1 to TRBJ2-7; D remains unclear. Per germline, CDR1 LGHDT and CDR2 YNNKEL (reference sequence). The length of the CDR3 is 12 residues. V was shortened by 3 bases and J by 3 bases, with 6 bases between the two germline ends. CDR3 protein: CASSHWRYEQYF. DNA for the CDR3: TGTGCCAGCAGCCATTGGCGCTACGAGCAGTACTTC.

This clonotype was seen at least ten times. CDR3 sequence reads: CASSITGVTKNIQYF. DNA for the CDR3: TGTGCCAGCAGTATAACAGGGGTTACCAAAAACATTCAGTACTTC. The chain employs TRBV28 and TRBJ2-4; 7 bases fit TRBD1. This CDR3 has 15 amino acids. The V gene end was trimmed by 5 bases and the J gene end by 2 bases; junction bases not matched to a gene: 6. In germline, CDR1 is MDHEN, CDR2 SYDVKM.

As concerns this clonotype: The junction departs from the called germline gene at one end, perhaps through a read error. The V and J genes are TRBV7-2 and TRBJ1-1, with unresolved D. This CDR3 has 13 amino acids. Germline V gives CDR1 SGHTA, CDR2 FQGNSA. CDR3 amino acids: CAGSDFMNTEAFF. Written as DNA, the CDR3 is TGTGCCGGCAGCGACTTCATGAACACTGAAGCTTTCTTT. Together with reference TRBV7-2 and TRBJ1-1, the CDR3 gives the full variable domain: GAGVSQSPSNKVTEKGKDVELRCDPISGHTALYWYRQSLGQGLEFLIYFQGNSAPDKSGLPSDRFSAERTGGSVSTLTIQRTQQEDSAVYLCAGSDFMNTEAFFGQGTRLTVV.

CDR3 in amino acids: CSARAPWGSGKNTGELFF. CDR3 DNA sequence: TGCAGTGCTAGAGCTCCCTGGGGTAGCGGGAAGAACACCGGGGAGCTGTTTTTT. The genes are TRBV20-1 and TRBJ2-2, with 8 bases aligning to TRBD2. The J segment lost 1 base and the V segment lost 1 base, leaving 11 bases of the junction unmatched. The germline V gene has CDR1 DFQATT and CDR2 SNEGSKA (reference sequence). The CDR3 is 18 residues long.

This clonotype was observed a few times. CDR3 sequence: CASSFGTSANNEQFF. The CDR3 bases are TGTGCCAGCAGTTTTGGGACTAGCGCCAACAATGAGCAGTTCTTC. V and J are TRBV12-3 or TRBV12-4 and TRBJ2-1; 10 nucleotides align to TRBD2. The CDR3 is made up of 15 amino acids. V dropped 3 bases and J dropped 5; count of bases not matched to a gene: 4.

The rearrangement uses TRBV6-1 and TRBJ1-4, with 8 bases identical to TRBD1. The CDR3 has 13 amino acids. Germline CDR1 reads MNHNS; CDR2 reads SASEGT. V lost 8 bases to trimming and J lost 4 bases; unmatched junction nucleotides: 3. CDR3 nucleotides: TGTGCCAGCGCGGGACAGGTTAATGAAAAACTGTTTTTT. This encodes CASAGQVNEKLFF.